Detailed here is one TCR beta chain. Its target antigen remains unknown. There are no base qualities to consult, and no much larger clone falls within one base. The data were taken from a study of blood T cell repertoires in COVID-19 (dated by TCRdb to 2018 to 2021). Concerning the study at large: The collaborator samples originated in the United States, Italy and Spain and spanned the acute and convalescent phases of COVID-19. Deeply sampled blood TCRbeta repertoires from subjects exposed to, actively infected with, or recovered from COVID-19 were included in the dataset. Where available, HLA class I and class II types were taken from metadata supplied by the sample provider and were not determined by assay-based typing. Nearly every sample came with metadata listing a de-identified subject ID, COVID-19 status, age in years and sex. The material from the prospective study consisted of cDNA or gDNA derived from T cells, B-cell-depleted T cells, or PBMCs. The samples were drawn from two sources: the first 160 participants of the ongoing ImmuneRACE study, and 1,254 subjects contributed by 6 global collaborators. The repertoires were made available in a free public database intended to serve as a resource for research on the immune response to SARS-CoV-2. Paper-wide results and their limitations: The quantity of clinical and demographic metadata differed by source and by participant and was supplied without curation.

The immunoSEQ Assay, a bias-controlled multiplex PCR, was used to amplify TCRbeta CDR3 regions from genomic DNA. Processing in the source paper ran as follows. The number of nucleated cells in each sample was estimated by amplification of reference gene primers within the assay. To quantify the absolute abundance of each unique TCRbeta CDR3 rearrangement, sequence reads were collapsed and filtered. For each sample, productive Simpson clonality was calculated as the square root of Simpson's diversity index over productive rearrangements. TCRdb limited this immuneACCESS table to in-frame rearrangements with V and J called. A share of clones is missing; checked studies link under half to unresolved V genes, and the rest is unexplained. V and J calls and clone size come straight from that table; D and trimming were deduced from the DNA. Recorded for this sample are about 130,000 clones; around 89% of them occurred a single time. The ten largest clones add up to around 19% of the sample.

V is trimmed back by 5 bases and J by 4 bases, and the junction contains 2 bases that no gene match accounts for. The CDR3 runs 14 residues from the cysteine to the phenylalanine. Only CDR3 DNA is held: 42 bases, read in frame from base 1. Sequences KGHDR (CDR1) and SFDVKD (CDR2) are obtained from the germline V gene. Collaborating institutions collected whole blood in K2EDTA tubes following their own protocols. Collaborator samples were shipped for TCRbeta analysis as frozen whole blood, isolated PBMCs, or DNA extracted from either sample type. This clonotype was sampled from a man over 45 with active or convalescent COVID-19. The sequence links TRBV24-1 to TRBJ2-5; 11 of the junction bases match TRBD2. Sequenced: peripheral blood. At the DNA level, the sequence is TGTGCCACCAGTGGGGGGACTAGCGGAGAGACCCAGTACTTC. The resulting protein is CATSGGTSGETQYF.